The rows below give T cell receptor beta chains drawn from one sample of a study of OX40 agonist ivuxolimab in advanced cancers. Data came from immunoSEQ multiplex PCR; TCRdb stores just in-frame clones and leaves some out. Of more than 70,000 clones in the sample, roughly 90% are singletons; the top ten hold over 8%. Sequences were derived from CD4+ or CD8+ T cells sorted from blood, sampled in a trial of the OX40 agonist ivuxolimab. These TCRs come from an adult with an advanced solid tumor such as melanoma, head and neck, liver or kidney cancer. CDR3s include the opening cysteine and the closing phenylalanine or tryptophan.

j_call,v_call,cdr3_aa
TRBJ2-5,TRBV9,CASSLGLAGGQETQYF
TRBJ2-6,TRBV5-1,CASSSSRAGANVLTF
TRBJ2-3,TRBV18,CASSGDGAAFDTQYF
TRBJ1-5,TRBV9,CASSVDYGQPQHF
TRBJ1-4,TRBV5-1,CATRQGTNEKLFF
TRBJ1-2,TRBV4-1,CASSTRDSGYTF
TRBJ1-1,TRBV5-1,CASSLGGMNTEAFF
TRBJ2-5,TRBV20-1,CSPPQQETQYF
TRBJ2-2,TRBV2,CASSVDLITGELFF
TRBJ2-7,TRBV9,CASSVDSGDYEQYF
TRBJ2-7,TRBV6-1,CASSEYLAGGPAYEQYF
TRBJ1-5,TRBV5-6,CASSLAGNQPQHF
TRBJ2-3,TRBV5-1,CASSLEAGASGDTQYF
TRBJ1-5,TRBV6-4,CASSMTGGSNQPQHF
TRBJ2-1,TRBV5-4,CASSLWAGTGEYNEQFF
TRBJ1-5,TRBV2,CASSVPEGNQPQHF
TRBJ1-5,TRBV18,CASSPFKANQPQHF
TRBJ1-1,TRBV6-5,CASSYSESLNTEAFF
TRBJ1-3,TRBV5-6,CAGGSHFSGNTIYF
TRBJ2-7,TRBV29-1,CSVEVSSYEQYF
TRBJ2-7,TRBV28,CASSAPLGRYEQYF
TRBJ1-6,TRBV5-8,CASRPTGGSPLHF
TRBJ2-2,TRBV25-1,CASSPLDRDTGELFF
TRBJ1-2,TRBV7-9,CASSPRDYGYTF
TRBJ2-5,TRBV2,CTSRRDRQETQYF
TRBJ2-2,TRBV27,CASSLFPPTSGTFAELFF
TRBJ2-1,TRBV6-5,CASSYSEVAYNEQFF
TRBJ1-5,TRBV19,CASSIDLQPQHF
TRBJ2-5,TRBV5-1,CASSGGDTQETQYF
TRBJ1-1,TRBV2,CASSEALQYGEAFF
TRBJ2-7,TRBV19,CASSIVAGAIYEQYF
TRBJ1-4,TRBV4-2,CASSPEVGVDEKLFF
TRBJ2-3,TRBV28,CASSFQQGKGNTDTQYF
TRBJ2-7,TRBV6-1,CASSGGWGHSYEQYF
TRBJ1-1,TRBV6-5,CASSYESTEAFF
TRBJ2-1,TRBV5-1,CASSLELATGNEQFF
TRBJ1-2,TRBV4-1,CASSPLRGRVYGYTF
TRBJ2-7,TRBV6-1,CASSERDKSSYEQYF